These T cell receptor beta chains were read from a single sample in a study of T cells in Graves' hyperthyroidism and ophthalmopathy. Each CDR3 protein is one row after TCRdb ran MiXCR on the multiplex PCR reads. This table holds fewer than 900,000 distinct CDR3 sequences, around 17% found once. The sequenced material came from blood. These receptors came from a man younger than 30 with Graves' hyperthyroidism. Each CDR3 is given with its conserved first and last residue. Each record gives: D gene, J gene, V gene, clone size, CDR3 DNA, CDR3 protein. D genes are given only for firm matches. Clone size appears in some rows only: once, few, many, or a class for an expanded clone.

D: TRBD2; J: TRBJ2-2; V: TRBV27; size: .; DNA: TGTGCCAGCAGCCCTCCAGCGACTAGCGGGAACACCGGGGAGCTGTTTTTT; CDR3: CASSPPATSGNTGELFF
D: .; J: TRBJ2-1; V: TRBV6-2/TRBV6-3; size: few; DNA: TGTGCCAGCAGTTCGATCGACAGGCAGTTCTTC; CDR3: CASSSIDRQFF
D: .; J: TRBJ1-1; V: TRBV7-3; size: many; DNA: TGTGCCAGCAGCTCCAGCGGCAACATGAACACTGAAGCTTTCTTT; CDR3: CASSSSGNMNTEAFF
D: .; J: TRBJ1-1; V: TRBV19; size: .; DNA: TGTGCCAGTAGTATCGGAGGTGCGGGTGAAGCTTTCTTT; CDR3: CASSIGGAGEAFF
D: .; J: TRBJ1-1; V: TRBV20-1; size: many; DNA: TGCAGTGCTAGCCCTGGGGGGCCGCGGGAGAACACTGAAGCTTTCTTT; CDR3: CSASPGGPRENTEAFF
D: .; J: TRBJ2-1; V: TRBV2; size: .; DNA: TGTGCCAGCAGTGCGACAGTTGACTCCTACAATGAGCAGTTCTTC; CDR3: CASSATVDSYNEQFF
D: .; J: TRBJ1-6; V: TRBV6-1; size: once; DNA: TGTGCCAGCAGTCCCCTGGGGGTAAATAATTCACCCCTCCACTTT; CDR3: CASSPLGVNNSPLHF
D: .; J: TRBJ1-1; V: TRBV6-1; size: many; DNA: TGTGCCAGCACCGATCGTGGAGGGGGGACTGAAGCTTTCTTT; CDR3: CASTDRGGGTEAFF
D: .; J: TRBJ1-1; V: TRBV6-6; size: many; DNA: TGTGCCAGCAGTTACAGGGCGGTTTGGCGGATGAACACTGAAGCTTTCTTT; CDR3: CASSYRAVWRMNTEAFF
D: TRBD2; J: TRBJ2-1; V: TRBV7-9; size: many; DNA: TGTGCCAGCAGCCGTCCGGGACTAGCGGGAGAAGAGCAGTTCTTC; CDR3: CASSRPGLAGEEQFF
D: .; J: TRBJ1-5; V: TRBV19; size: few; DNA: TGTGCCAGTACCGGGGGTTACGGCAATCAGCCCCAGCATTTT; CDR3: CASTGGYGNQPQHF
D: .; J: TRBJ2-3; V: TRBV18; size: .; DNA: TGTGCCAGCTCACCTCCCCAGGGAGGTACGCAGTATTTT; CDR3: CASSPPQGGTQYF
D: .; J: TRBJ1-5; V: TRBV6-1; size: .; DNA: TGTGCCAGCAGGGGCGGCGGGGGACGCAATCAGCCCCAGCATTTT; CDR3: CASRGGGGRNQPQHF
D: .; J: TRBJ2-7; V: TRBV6-1; size: many; DNA: TGTGCCAGCAGTGTCGTGAGCTCCTACGAGCAGTACTTC; CDR3: CASSVVSSYEQYF
D: .; J: TRBJ2-1; V: TRBV7-2; size: .; DNA: TGTGCCAGCAGCATCCTCGGAATAGCGAATGAGCAGTTCTTC; CDR3: CASSILGIANEQFF
D: TRBD2; J: TRBJ2-2; V: TRBV19; size: .; DNA: TGTGCCAGTAGTACCCCTAGCGGGAGTTGGACCGGGGAGCTGTTTTTT; CDR3: CASSTPSGSWTGELFF
D: .; J: TRBJ2-1; V: TRBV4-1; size: .; DNA: TGCGCCAGCAGCCAAGTTGGCGAGGATGAGCAGTTCTTC; CDR3: CASSQVGEDEQFF
D: .; J: TRBJ2-2; V: TRBV12-3/TRBV12-4; size: .; DNA: TGTGCCTTTTCCCCCCGAGCGGTCAACACCGGGGAGCTGTTTTTT; CDR3: CAFSPRAVNTGELFF